This is a list of T cell receptor beta chains from one sample in a study of blood T cells in healthy people across ages. Via MiXCR, TCRdb re-called the 5' RACE reads, giving one row per CDR3 protein. The sample records about 800,000 distinct CDR3 sequences, about half being singletons. The sequencing input was blood. The receptors stem from an elderly man in good health. CDR3s include the opening cysteine and the closing phenylalanine or tryptophan.

j_call | v_call | cdr3_aa
TRBJ2-7 | TRBV7-2 | CASSLGSSYLYEQYF
TRBJ2-1 | TRBV29-1 | CSVEGWDRGLRGQFF
TRBJ2-5 | TRBV7-2 | CASSLAGQNQETQYF
TRBJ2-7 | TRBV12-3/TRBV12-4 | CASTIYGGSEQYF
TRBJ2-1 | TRBV25-1 | CAGSEPGLAVLEQFF
TRBJ1-5 | TRBV12-3/TRBV12-4 | CASSFPDYNQPQHF
TRBJ2-3 | TRBV7-8 | CASSLGRGGDTQYF
TRBJ1-2 | TRBV27 | CASSLQGRGGGYTF
TRBJ1-2 | TRBV14 | CASSQYRDRDNYGYTF
TRBJ1-2 | TRBV5-1 | CASSYAGNYGYTF
TRBJ1-5 | TRBV7-9 | CASSLQGDGGQPQHF
TRBJ2-2 | TRBV20-1 | CSADGLPNTGELFF